Listed below are T cell receptor beta chains from one sample, sequenced in a study of CD8+CD57+ T cells in acquired aplastic anemia. Via MiXCR, TCRdb re-called the reads, giving one row per CDR3 protein. Among under 500,000 distinct CDR3 sequences listed, about a third were seen once. Specimen: sorted CD4+, CD8+, or CD8+CD57+ T cells (not recorded which) from PBMCs. All receptors come from a human donor with aplastic anemia. Both conserved end residues are part of each CDR3. A D gene is named only where the DNA matches it firmly. Clone sizes are given selectively: once, few, many, or a class where the clone is expanded.

clone_size | d_call | j_call | cdr3_length | v_call | cdr3_nt | cdr3_aa
many | - | TRBJ1-2 | 14 | TRBV20-1 | TGCAGTGCTAGATTTCTCGACACGGCGGTAGACTACACCTTC | CSARFLDTAVDYTF
once | - | TRBJ1-2 | 15 | TRBV13 | TGTGCCAGCAGCCCTCTGGAGGGACCCCTCTATGGCTACACCTTC | CASSPLEGPLYGYTF
many | - | TRBJ1-5 | 15 | TRBV15 | TGTGCCACCAGCATTGCAGGCTATAGCAATCAGCCCCAGCATTTT | CATSIAGYSNQPQHF
- | TRBD2 | TRBJ2-3 | 15 | TRBV20-1 | TGCAGTGCGGAAACCGGGACTAGCCTCACAGATACGCAGTATTTT | CSAETGTSLTDTQYF
few | - | TRBJ1-2 | 16 | TRBV12-3/TRBV12-4 | TGTGCCAGCAGACTCCGGGACTCCGAAGCTAACTATGGCTACACCTTC | CASRLRDSEANYGYTF
many | TRBD2 | TRBJ2-7 | 14 | TRBV19 | TGTGCCAGTAGTAGGGGACTAGGAAACTACGAGCAGTACTTC | CASSRGLGNYEQYF
- | - | TRBJ1-4 | 14 | TRBV19 | TGTGCCAGTAGTATACAGGGCTTCGGGGAAAAACTGTTTTTT | CASSIQGFGEKLFF
many | - | TRBJ2-3 | 13 | TRBV7-3 | TGTGCCAGCAGCTCCGGGACTTCGGATACGCAGTATTTT | CASSSGTSDTQYF
once | - | TRBJ2-2 | 15 | TRBV28 | TGTGCCAGCAGTGGGTCCGGGACCTCAGCCGGGGAGCTGTTTTTT | CASSGSGTSAGELFF
few | - | TRBJ2-7 | 16 | TRBV11-1 | TGTGCCAGCAGCCAACCCAGAGGAGTATTCACCTACGAGCAGTACTTC | CASSQPRGVFTYEQYF
many | - | TRBJ2-1 | 12 | TRBV29-1 | TGCAGCGTTGTCTCCGGGAACAATGAGCAGTTCTTC | CSVVSGNNEQFF
- | - | TRBJ1-2 | 14 | TRBV10-3 | TGTGCCAGCAATTTAAGGGCTGGGCTCTATGGCTACACCTTC | CASNLRAGLYGYTF
many | TRBD2 | TRBJ2-7 | 14 | TRBV9 | TGTGCCAGCAGACCCGATTGGACTAGCGGCGAGCAGTACTTC | CASRPDWTSGEQYF
few | - | TRBJ1-2 | 14 | TRBV25-1 | TGTGCCAGCAGAGTAGCAGGGTTCAGTAGCGGCTACACCTTC | CASRVAGFSSGYTF
- | - | TRBJ2-2 | 13 | TRBV30 | TGTGCCTGGCTAGTCGAGTCGTCCGGGGAGCTGTTTTTT | CAWLVESSGELFF
- | TRBD1 | TRBJ2-3 | 15 | TRBV4-2 | TGTGCCAGCAGCCAAGCCGGGACAGTCACAGATACGCAGTATTTT | CASSQAGTVTDTQYF
many | - | TRBJ1-5 | 14 | TRBV29-1 | TGCAGCGCTTCGTCCGGGGGTGGAAATCAGCCCCAGCATTTT | CSASSGGGNQPQHF
- | - | TRBJ2-5 | 11 | TRBV2 | TGTGCCAGCGGCCCGGGGGAGACCCAGTACTTC | CASGPGETQYF
many | TRBD1 | TRBJ1-1 | 15 | TRBV10-3 | TGTGCCATCACCTCCCAAGGGACAGGGAACACTGAAGCTTTCTTT | CAITSQGTGNTEAFF
few | - | TRBJ1-2 | 13 | TRBV3-1 | TGTGCCAGCAGGGGGGACAAGACCCTTGGCTACACCTTC | CASRGDKTLGYTF
- | TRBD2 | TRBJ2-1 | 17 | TRBV19 | TGTGCCAGTAGTGGGACTAGCGGTACACCACCTTACAATGAGCAGTTCTTC | CASSGTSGTPPYNEQFF
- | TRBD1 | TRBJ2-7 | 15 | TRBV5-4 | TGTGCCAGCAGCTGGCAGGGACAGGGAGGGTACGAGCAGTACTTC | CASSWQGQGGYEQYF
many | - | TRBJ1-5 | 13 | TRBV7-8 | TGTGCCAGCAGCTTCGGGGAGAATCAGCCCCAGCATTTT | CASSFGENQPQHF
many | - | TRBJ2-1 | 14 | TRBV25-1 | TGTGCCAGCAGTGCCCCACCTCAGGGCTATGAGCAGTTCTTC | CASSAPPQGYEQFF
- | TRBD1 | TRBJ1-5 | 15 | TRBV6-1 | TGTGCCAGCAGTTTATGGGACAGGAGCAATCAGCCCCAGCATTTT | CASSLWDRSNQPQHF